The present TCR beta chain was sequenced within a study of shared clonotypes between healthy human individuals. Some clones are missing from TCRdb's copy, which holds only in-frame ones; the method was immunoSEQ multiplex PCR. The top ten clones hold 1.5% to 2% of a sample with approximately 2,000,000 clones, roughly 93% of them seen once. Germline values: CDR1 LGHNA, CDR2 YSLEER. Trimming shortened V by 4 bases and J by 6 bases, and 15 bases separated the two germline ends. The CDR3 totals 15 residues. Study-wide results and limits: What naive subsets generally showed was a larger estimated richness than memory subsets showed. Sampling used blood alone; tissue repertoires probably differ.

Naive CD8 cells were CD45RO-negative, positively selected for CCR7, excluding terminally differentiated effector memory CD45RA+ cells. Notes on this clone: Its target is unknown.

This sequence was found in a man younger than 30 in good health. Some clones in this sample may be carry-over from other donors' samples. Sequencing was performed on naive CD8+ T cells from PBMCs. This chain links TRBV4-3 with TRBJ2-2, with a tentative D call TRBD1 (6 bases). CDR3 nucleotide sequence: TGCGCCAGCAGCCCCTACAGGGTCCTCGCCGGGGAGCTGTTTTTT. Translation: CASSPYRVLAGELFF.